Below, 5 T cell receptor beta chains from the same sample are listed, as sequenced in a study of blood T cell repertoires in COVID-19. The repertoire was sequenced with immunoSEQ multiplex PCR; TCRdb's copy has only in-frame clones and lacks some. The sample has about 340,000 clones, roughly 90% seen once. Sequencing used PBMCs or T cells enriched from blood (not recorded which). The receptor source for this set is a woman aged 25 to 39 who had recovered from COVID-19.

This clone appeared once. The chain links TRBV20-1 to TRBJ1-2, with no clear D. Deletions cut 6 bases from V and 6 bases from J, with 8 bases between. The length of the CDR3 is 10 residues. Germline V gene sequence: CDR1 DFQATT, CDR2 SNEGSKA (reference sequence). CDR3: CSAPLDGYTF. Here the CDR3 DNA reads TGCAGTGCCCCTCTAGATGGCTACACCTTC.

The rearrangement links TRBV5-4 to TRBJ2-2; TRBD1 aligns across 8 bases. Germline CDR1 SGHNT, CDR2 YYREEE (reference sequence). V shed 4 bases, J shed 8 bases, and the junction held 7 bases outside the gene matches. The CDR3 totals 14 residues. The CDR3 region has the DNA TGTGCCAGCAGCCCTAGGACAGGGCGTGGGGAGCTGTTTTTT. This encodes CASSPRTGRGELFF.

The rearrangement uses TRBV7-2 and TRBJ2-5; TRBD2 is a possible D gene (5 bases). Trimming stripped 0 bases from V and 2 bases from J, with 13 bases between. The CDR3 has 16 amino acids. Germline V gene lookup returns CDR1 SGHTA and CDR2 FQGNSA. CDR3 in DNA: TGTGCCAGCAGCTTAGCCGCGGGCCGAGGGCAAGAGACCCAGTACTTC. It translates to CASSLAAGRGQETQYF.

J is TRBJ2-1 and V is TRBV7-2; 11 positions match TRBD2. V lost 1 base, J lost 4 bases, and 6 bases stayed unmatched. Germline values: CDR1 SGHTA, CDR2 FQGNSA. This CDR3 contains 17 residues. The CDR3: CASSLVRGLAAYNEQFF. CDR3 sequence (DNA): TGTGCCAGCAGCTTAGTGAGGGGACTAGCGGCTTACAATGAGCAGTTCTTC. Using reference TRBV7-2 and TRBJ2-1 for the parts outside the CDR3, the full variable domain is GAGVSQSPSNKVTEKGKDVELRCDPISGHTALYWYRQSLGQGLEFLIYFQGNSAPDKSGLPSDRFSAERTGGSVSTLTIQRTQQEDSAVYLCASSLVRGLAAYNEQFFGPGTRLTVL.

The V call is TRBV7-8, the J call TRBJ2-7, with a tentative D call TRBD1 (6 bases). This CDR3 contains 18 residues. The V gene lost 1 base and the J gene lost 4 bases, with 23 bases spanning the gap. From germline, CDR1 is SGHVS and CDR2 FQNEAQ. CDR3 in DNA: TGTGCCAGCAGCTTAGTATCAGGTGGGGGCGGCGAAGGTTACGAGCAGTACTTC. Its protein product is CASSLVSGGGGEGYEQYF.